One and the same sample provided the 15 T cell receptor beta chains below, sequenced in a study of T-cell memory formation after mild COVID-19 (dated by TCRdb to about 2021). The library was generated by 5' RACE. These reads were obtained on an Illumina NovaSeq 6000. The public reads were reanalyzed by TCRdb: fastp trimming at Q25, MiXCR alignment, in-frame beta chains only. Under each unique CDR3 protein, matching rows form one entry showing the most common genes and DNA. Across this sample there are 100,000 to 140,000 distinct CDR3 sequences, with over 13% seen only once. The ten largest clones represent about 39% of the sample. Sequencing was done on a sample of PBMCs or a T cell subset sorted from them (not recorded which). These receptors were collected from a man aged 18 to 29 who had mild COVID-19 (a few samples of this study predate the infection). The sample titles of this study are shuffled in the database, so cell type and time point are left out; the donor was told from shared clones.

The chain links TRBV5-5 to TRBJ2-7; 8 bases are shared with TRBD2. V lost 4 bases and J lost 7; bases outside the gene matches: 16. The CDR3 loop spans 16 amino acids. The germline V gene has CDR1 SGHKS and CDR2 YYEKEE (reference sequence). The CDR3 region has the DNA TGTGCCAGCAGCCCCTTCGCGGCGGGGGGAACACAGGAGCAGTACTTC. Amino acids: CASSPFAAGGTQEQYF.

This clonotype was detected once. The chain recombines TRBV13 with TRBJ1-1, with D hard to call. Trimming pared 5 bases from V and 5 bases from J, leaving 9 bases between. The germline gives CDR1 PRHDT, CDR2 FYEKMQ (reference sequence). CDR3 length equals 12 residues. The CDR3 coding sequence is TGTGCCAGCAGCCGCGAGGGAACTGAAGCTTTCTTT. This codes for CASSREGTEAFF.

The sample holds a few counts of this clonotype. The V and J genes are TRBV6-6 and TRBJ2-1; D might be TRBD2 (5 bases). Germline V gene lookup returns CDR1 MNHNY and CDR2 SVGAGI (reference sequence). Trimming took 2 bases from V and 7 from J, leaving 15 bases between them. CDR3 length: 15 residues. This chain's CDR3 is CASSYPTIGGNEQFF. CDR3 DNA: TGTGCCAGCAGTTACCCGACTATAGGTGGGAATGAGCAGTTCTTC.

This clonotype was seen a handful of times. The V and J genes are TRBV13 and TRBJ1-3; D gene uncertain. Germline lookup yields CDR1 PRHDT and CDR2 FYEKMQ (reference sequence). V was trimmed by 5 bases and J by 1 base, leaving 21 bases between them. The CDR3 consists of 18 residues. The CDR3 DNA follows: TGTGCCAGCAGCGCTATATTGAGTGAGGAGAGGTCTGGAAACACCATATATTTT. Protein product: CASSAILSEERSGNTIYF.

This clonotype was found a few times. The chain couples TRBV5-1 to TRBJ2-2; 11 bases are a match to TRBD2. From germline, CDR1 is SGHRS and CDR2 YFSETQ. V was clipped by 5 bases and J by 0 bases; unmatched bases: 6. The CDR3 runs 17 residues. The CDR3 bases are TGCGCCAGCAGACCCCCTAGCGGGGGGACGAACACCGGGGAGCTGTTTTTT. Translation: CASRPPSGGTNTGELFF.

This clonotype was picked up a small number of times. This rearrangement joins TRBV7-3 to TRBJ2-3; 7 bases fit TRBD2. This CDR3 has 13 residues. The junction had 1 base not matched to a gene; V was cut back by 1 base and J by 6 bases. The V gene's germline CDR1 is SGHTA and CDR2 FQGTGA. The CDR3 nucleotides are TGTGCCAGCAGCTTAAGGGAGGGGGATACGCAGTATTTT. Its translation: CASSLREGDTQYF. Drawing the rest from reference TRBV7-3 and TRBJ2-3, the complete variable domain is GAGVSQTPSNKVTEKGKYVELRCDPISGHTALYWYRQSLGQGPEFLIYFQGTGAADDSGLPNDRFFAVRPEGSVSTLKIQRTERGDSAVYLCASSLREGDTQYFGPGTRLTVL.

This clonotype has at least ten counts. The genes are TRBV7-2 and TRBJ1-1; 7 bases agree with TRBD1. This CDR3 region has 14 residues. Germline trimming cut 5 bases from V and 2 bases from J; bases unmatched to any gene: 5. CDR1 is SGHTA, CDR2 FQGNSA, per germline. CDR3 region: CASSPYRGNTEAFF. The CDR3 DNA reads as TGTGCCAGCAGCCCCTACAGGGGAAACACTGAAGCTTTCTTT.

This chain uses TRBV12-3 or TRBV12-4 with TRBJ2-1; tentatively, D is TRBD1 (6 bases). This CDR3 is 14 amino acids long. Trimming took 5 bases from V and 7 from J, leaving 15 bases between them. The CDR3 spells CASSPSPGANEQFF. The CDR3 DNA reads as TGTGCCAGCAGTCCCTCCCCAGGGGCGAATGAGCAGTTCTTC.

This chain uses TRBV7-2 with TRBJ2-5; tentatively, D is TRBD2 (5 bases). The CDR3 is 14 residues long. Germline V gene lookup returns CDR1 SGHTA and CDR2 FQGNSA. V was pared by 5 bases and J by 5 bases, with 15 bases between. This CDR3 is CASSQWSSIETQYF. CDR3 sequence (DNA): TGTGCCAGCAGCCAGTGGTCTAGCATCGAGACCCAGTACTTC. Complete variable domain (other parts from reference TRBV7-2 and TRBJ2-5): GAGVSQSPSNKVTEKGKDVELRCDPISGHTALYWYRQSLGQGLEFLIYFQGNSAPDKSGLPSDRFSAERTGGSVSTLTIQRTQQEDSAVYLCASSQWSSIETQYFGPGTRLLVL.

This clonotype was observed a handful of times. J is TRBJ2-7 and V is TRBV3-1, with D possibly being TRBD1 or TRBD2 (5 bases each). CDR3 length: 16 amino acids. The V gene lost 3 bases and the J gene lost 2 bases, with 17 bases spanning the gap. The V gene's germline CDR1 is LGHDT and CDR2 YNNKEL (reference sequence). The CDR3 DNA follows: TGTGCCAGCAGCCAGAATGTACGGGGCCTTACCTACGAGCAGTACTTC. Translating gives CASSQNVRGLTYEQYF.

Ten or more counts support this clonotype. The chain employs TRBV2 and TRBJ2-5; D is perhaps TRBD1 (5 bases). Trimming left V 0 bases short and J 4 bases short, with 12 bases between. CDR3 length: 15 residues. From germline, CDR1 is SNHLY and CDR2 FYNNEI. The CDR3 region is CASSEAQGRRETQYF. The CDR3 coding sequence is TGTGCCAGCAGTGAAGCCCAGGGAAGACGAGAGACCCAGTACTTC.

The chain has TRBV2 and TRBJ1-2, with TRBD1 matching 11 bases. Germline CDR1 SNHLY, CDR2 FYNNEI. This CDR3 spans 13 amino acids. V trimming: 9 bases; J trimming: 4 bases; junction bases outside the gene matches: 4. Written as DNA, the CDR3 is TGTGCCAGTAGGGACAGGGGGATCTATGGCTACACCTTC. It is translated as CASRDRGIYGYTF.

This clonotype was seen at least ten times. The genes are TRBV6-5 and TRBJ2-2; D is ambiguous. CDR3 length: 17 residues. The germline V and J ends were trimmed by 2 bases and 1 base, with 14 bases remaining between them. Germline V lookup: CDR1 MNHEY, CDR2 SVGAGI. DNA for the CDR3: TGTGCCAGCAGTTACACCGTGGCTGAAAGGAACACCGGGGAGCTGTTTTTT. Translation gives CASSYTVAERNTGELFF.

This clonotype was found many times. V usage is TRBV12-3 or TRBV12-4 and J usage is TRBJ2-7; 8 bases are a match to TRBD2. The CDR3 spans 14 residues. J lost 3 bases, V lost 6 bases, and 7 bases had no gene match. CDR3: CASSPIGGGYEQYF. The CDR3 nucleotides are TGTGCCAGCAGCCCTATCGGGGGGGGCTACGAGCAGTACTTC.

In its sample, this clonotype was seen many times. CDR3 region: CASSPGGAGAEQYV. CDR3 nucleotide sequence: TGTGCCAGCAGCCCAGGGGGGGCGGGAGCCGAGCAGTACGTC. The rearrangement links TRBV7-9 to TRBJ2-7; D possibly uses TRBD1 or TRBD2 (7 bases each). The CDR3 is 14 amino acids. Trimming pared 5 bases from V and 6 bases from J, leaving 17 bases between. Germline V gene sequence: CDR1 SEHNR, CDR2 FQNEAQ (reference sequence).